This T cell receptor (beta chain) was profiled in a study of T cells in localized non-small cell lung cancer (dated by TCRdb to 2020 to 2021). Context from the whole study: The study analyzed T cell repertoires of over 200 early-stage NSCLC patients, comparing tumors and uninvolved tumor-adjacent lungs. NSCLC patients had a mean age of approximately 70 years, and 120 to 150 were male and some 98 female. The cohort consisted of 236 treatment-naive NSCLC patients whose localized lung tumors had been resected. Study-wide conclusions, independent of this receptor: A median of 57 of the top 100 tumor clones turned up in the paired uninvolved adjacent lung, and under 30 of those clones also ranked among the top 100 of that same adjacent lung. Because the study design was exploratory, TCR variables were selected using unadjusted p-values without false-discovery rate correction. Multi-region tumor sequencing was not performed, so intratumor heterogeneity could not be excluded. Higher T cell density in blood was associated with longer overall survival, whereas higher clonality in adjacent lung was associated with shorter survival. Uninvolved tumor-adjacent lung showed the highest T cell clonality, higher than tumor, which suggests more focused antigenic responses in the uninvolved tumor-adjacent lung.

At diagnosis, peripheral blood, uninvolved tumor-adjacent lung and tumor were collected and were preserved as a mix of fresh-frozen and FFPE material. The immunoSEQ Assay was used to sequence TCR beta CDR3 regions from DNA. The original pipeline was this. To compute T cell density, TCR beta template counts were normalized to usable DNA, which was estimated by amplifying housekeeping genes. Richness was estimated using the preseqR package, with extrapolation to 400,000 templates for PBMC samples and to 120,000 templates for tissue samples. Clonality was defined as one minus Pielou's evenness. To identify tissue-enriched TCRs, differential abundance testing was run on productive amino-acid clonotypes with a minimum total count of 5 and an alpha of 0.1. The Jaccard Index and the Morisita Overlap Index were used to measure how much the repertoires overlapped between compartments. GLIPH grouped TCR beta CDR3s together with public tetramer-defined viral CDR3s, and a viral motif had to include at least three viral sequences and also show V-gene enrichment. TCRdb's version of the immuneACCESS table is confined to in-frame rearrangements and falls short of the full clone set. An unresolved V gene accounts for under half of the shortfall where checked; the remainder is of unknown origin. D and trimming were read from the DNA, whereas the V and J calls and clone size are those reported in that table. Recorded for this sample are approximately 3,200 clones; approximately 30% of them occurred a single time. The biggest ten clones account for roughly 16% of the sample.

From its cysteine to its phenylalanine, the CDR3 spans 14 amino acids. Only CDR3 DNA is held: 42 bases, read in frame from base 1. CDR1 and CDR2 are read off the germline V gene as MNHGY and SAAAGT. V and J are trimmed by 5 bases and 7 bases, and the gene matches miss 6 bases of the junction. This clone was counted between two and nine times. This receptor's antigen is unknown. Per-nucleotide qualities are absent, and no much larger clonotype sits a single base away. Specimen: lung tumor tissue, collected before any cancer treatment. The chain couples TRBV6-8 to TRBJ1-5, with 9 middle bases fitting TRBD1. The TCR comes from a man between 40 and 69 years old with stage III lung adenocarcinoma. The base sequence is TGTGCCAGCAGTAAGGGACAGGGCAGGCAGCCCCAGCATTTT. This encodes CASSKGQGRQPQHF.